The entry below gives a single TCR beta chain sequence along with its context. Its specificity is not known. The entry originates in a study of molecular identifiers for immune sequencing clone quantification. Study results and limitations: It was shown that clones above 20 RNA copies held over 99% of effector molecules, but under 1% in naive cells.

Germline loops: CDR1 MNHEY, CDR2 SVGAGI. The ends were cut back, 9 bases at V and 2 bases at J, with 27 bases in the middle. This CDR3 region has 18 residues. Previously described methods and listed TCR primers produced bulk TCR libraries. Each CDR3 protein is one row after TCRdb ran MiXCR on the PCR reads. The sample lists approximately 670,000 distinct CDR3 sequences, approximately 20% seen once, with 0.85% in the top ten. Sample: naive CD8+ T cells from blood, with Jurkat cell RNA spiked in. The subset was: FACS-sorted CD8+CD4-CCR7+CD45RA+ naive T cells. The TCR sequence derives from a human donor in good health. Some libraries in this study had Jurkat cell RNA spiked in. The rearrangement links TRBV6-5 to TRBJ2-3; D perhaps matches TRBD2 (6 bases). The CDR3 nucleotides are TGTGCCAGGCATCATGGGGGGAGCGGTGCATATAACACAGATACGCAGTATTTT. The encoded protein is CARHHGGSGAYNTDTQYF.